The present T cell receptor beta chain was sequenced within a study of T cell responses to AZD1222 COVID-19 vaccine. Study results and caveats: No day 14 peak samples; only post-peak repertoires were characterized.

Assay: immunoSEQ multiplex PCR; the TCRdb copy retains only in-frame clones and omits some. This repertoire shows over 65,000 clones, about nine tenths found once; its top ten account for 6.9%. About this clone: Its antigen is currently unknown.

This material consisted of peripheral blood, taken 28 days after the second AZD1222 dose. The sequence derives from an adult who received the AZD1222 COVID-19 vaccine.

CDR3 bases: TGTGCCACCAGTGATTTCCATGGCTACACCTTC. It specifies CATSDFHGYTF. V usage is TRBV24-1 and J usage is TRBJ1-2, with D unclear. CDR1 and CDR2 from the germline V gene are KGHDR and SFDVKD. The CDR3 covers 11 residues. The V and J ends lost 1 base and 6 bases respectively, with 2 bases between them.